There are a few counts of the clone carrying this T cell receptor beta chain. Its antigen is as yet unknown. It was approximately 10 milliliters of peripheral blood that were drawn from each donor. The second PCR ran about 6 to 12 cycles with a sample-barcoded 5' primer and J-beta primers. TCRdb analysed the 5' RACE reads with MiXCR anew, one entry per CDR3 protein. The data hold over 500,000 distinct CDR3 sequences, with about 25% observed a single time. These data belong to a study of blood T cells in healthy people across ages. Whole-study results and caveats: Both naive CD4+ cell counts and diversity were greater in long-lived donors than in aged donors. A roughly linear fall in TCR beta diversity per million T cells was seen with increasing age. Estimates based on one million T cells were treated as lower bounds.

The data also belong to a second study, concerning T cells of mothers and their children.

This receptor was taken from a boy aged 2 to 10 in good health. The sequenced material came from blood.

DNA for the CDR3: TGTGCCAGCAGTGATAGGGCGGCCTCTTCGAACACTGAAGCTTTCTTT. Translated, it gives CASSDRAASSNTEAFF. The chain carries TRBV6-1 and TRBJ1-1; D is ambiguous. V gave up 3 bases and J gave up 1 base, with 15 bases separating them. Germline V gene sequence: CDR1 MNHNS, CDR2 SASEGT. This CDR3 has 16 residues.